This T cell receptor (beta chain) was identified during a study of blood T cell repertoires in COVID-19 (dated by TCRdb to 2018 to 2020). For the wider study: Samples from collaborators originated in the United States, Italy and Spain and spanned both the acute and convalescent phases of COVID-19. The material from the prospective study consisted of cDNA or gDNA derived from T cells, B-cell-depleted T cells, or PBMCs. The dataset comprised deeply sampled blood TCRbeta repertoires from subjects exposed to, actively infected with, or recovered from COVID-19. The samples were drawn from the first 160 participants of the ongoing ImmuneRACE study and from 950 to 1,500 subjects provided by 6 global collaborators. A de-identified subject ID, COVID-19 status, age in years and sex were almost always included in the sample metadata. Where available, HLA class I and class II types were obtained from metadata supplied by the sample provider rather than from assay-based typing. The repertoires were released in a freely available public database intended as a resource for research on the immune response to SARS-CoV-2. The paper's findings and limits, for the study overall: Clinical and demographic metadata were provided uncurated, with the amount varying by source and participant.

Measured from the cysteine to the phenylalanine, the CDR3 is 13 residues long. Here the CDR3 DNA is all that survives: 39 bases in frame from base 1. For CDR1 and CDR2, the germline V gene lists SGDLS and YYNGEE. From V the trimming removes 3 bases and from J it removes 10 bases, while the gene matches leave 7 bases of the junction unaccounted for. TCRbeta CDR3 regions were amplified from genomic DNA by means of the immunoSEQ Assay, a bias-controlled multiplex PCR. Turning to the authors' computational methods: Within the assay, amplification of reference gene primers was used to estimate how many nucleated cells each sample contained. Sequence reads were collapsed and filtered to measure the absolute abundance of every unique TCRbeta CDR3 rearrangement. For each sample, productive Simpson clonality was calculated as the square root of Simpson's diversity index across productive rearrangements. TCRdb provides this immuneACCESS table in a form limited to in-frame rearrangements. Some clones are lacking; in checked studies, under half of them reflect an unresolved V gene, and why the rest are absent is not known. V and J calls and clone size are as listed in that table; D and trimming were resolved from the DNA. The sample yields some 110,000 clones; about 89% were counted once. The top ten clones comprise about 5.1% of the sample.

Each collaborating institution followed its own protocols to collect whole blood in K2EDTA tubes. For TCRbeta analysis, collaborator samples were shipped as frozen whole blood, as isolated PBMCs, or as DNA extracted from either sample type. Note on this clone: No cognate antigen has been identified for it. No per-base quality is available; no much larger clone lies one base away.

The chain is made from TRBV9 and TRBJ2-1, with 7 junctional bases fitting TRBD1. This receptor was taken from a human donor in a cohort sampled during active COVID-19. The sample taken for sequencing was peripheral blood. This receptor carries the CDR3 CASSGQGRREQFF. In nucleotide form, the sequence is TGTGCCAGCAGCGGACAGGGACGACGGGAGCAGTTCTTC. Outside the CDR3, residues come from the reference TRBV9 and TRBJ2-1 proteins, so the full variable domain is: DSGVTQTPKHLITATGQRVTLRCSPRSGDLSVYWYQQSLDQGLQFLIQYYNGEERAKGNILERFSAQQFPDLHSELNLSSLELGDSALYFCASSGQGRREQFFGPGTRLTVL.